The entry below describes one T cell receptor beta chain. Other DNA sequences in the sample encode the same CDR3. The record originates from a study of shared T cell receptors in the human thymus. The assay was immunoSEQ multiplex PCR, and TCRdb's table has in-frame clones only and misses some. The data contain roughly 500,000 clones, about 84% of them singletons. The data also belong to a second study, concerning human thymus T cells. From that second work: Thymic and blood repertoires appeared to show biased V and J gene usage. Among unrelated individuals, related research reported thymic repertoires that overlapped highly.

Sequencing input: thymocytes. This sequence was found in a boy under three years old with a congenital heart defect.

The DNA for the CDR3 is TGTGCCAGCAGGATCGGAGAGACCCAGTACTTC. Translating gives CASRIGETQYF. The rearrangement links TRBV27 to TRBJ2-5; no firm D call. Germline V gene lookup returns CDR1 MNHEY and CDR2 SMNVEV (reference sequence). Trimming removed 6 bases at V and 4 bases at J, with 6 bases between. This CDR3 is built from 11 residues.